The 5 T cell receptor beta chains in this list originate from one sample, sequenced in a study of technical replicates of blood from a handful of donors. Produced via immunoSEQ multiplex PCR; TCRdb's table is partial and in-frame only. The table records tens of thousands of clones, about 98% of them present only once. The sequenced sample consisted of T cells isolated from PBMCs. The receptor source for this set is a human donor in good health.

The chain combines TRBV13 with TRBJ1-3, with D possibly TRBD1 on 5 matching bases. V shed 0 bases and J shed 0 bases, with 12 bases lying between them. Germline assignment: CDR1 PRHDT and CDR2 FYEKMQ (reference sequence). This CDR3 contains 17 residues. This chain's CDR3 is CASSLGLGQTSGNTIYF. The CDR3 coding sequence is TGTGCCAGCAGCTTAGGCCTAGGACAAACCTCTGGAAACACCATATATTTT.

This rearrangement joins TRBV6-5 to TRBJ2-1; tentative D call: TRBD2 (6 bases). V gave up 2 bases and J gave up 5 bases, with 10 bases separating them. The germline CDR1 and CDR2 sequences are MNHEY and SVGAGI. The CDR3 runs to 14 residues. The CDR3 here is CASSYPGLHNEQFF. The CDR3 nucleotides are TGTGCCAGCAGTTACCCGGGACTTCACAATGAGCAGTTCTTC.

The V gene is TRBV6-5, the J gene TRBJ1-2, with 9 bases matching TRBD1. The germline CDR1 and CDR2 sequences are MNHEY and SVGAGI. Trimming removed 4 bases from V and 5 bases from J; junction bases left unmatched: 8. The CDR3 contains 15 residues. CDR3 nucleotides: TGTGCCAGCAGTTGGCAAGAACAGGGGGCGTATGGCTACACCTTC. It translates to CASSWQEQGAYGYTF.

This sequence joins TRBV27 and TRBJ1-1; D may be TRBD1 (6 bases). This CDR3 contains 14 residues. Germline CDR1 is MNHEY and CDR2 is SMNVEV (reference sequence). The V gene lost 2 bases and the J gene lost 0 bases, with 7 bases spanning the gap. CDR3 region: CASSLGGMNTEAFF. The CDR3 region has the DNA TGTGCCAGCAGTTTAGGGGGCATGAACACTGAAGCTTTCTTT.

The chain is built from TRBV11-3 and TRBJ1-1; maybe TRBD1 (5 bases). The V gene lost 2 bases and the J gene lost 2 bases, with 12 bases spanning the gap. From germline, CDR1 is SGHNT and CDR2 YENEEA. The CDR3 length is 15 residues. This chain's CDR3 is CASSLNRGVNTEAFF. The DNA for the CDR3 is TGTGCCAGCAGCTTAAATCGGGGGGTCAACACTGAAGCTTTCTTT.